This TCR beta chain was captured by sequencing in a study of T cell responses to AZD1222 COVID-19 vaccine. Study-wide findings and caveats: No day 14 peak samples; only post-peak repertoires were characterized. CD4 TCRs covered the whole spike, strongest at regions 160-218 and 743-854. Elevations in Spike-specific TCR breadth and depth followed administration of two AZD1222 doses.

Here immunoSEQ multiplex PCR was the method, and the copy in TCRdb shows in-frame clones only, minus some. Seen here are roughly 110,000 clones, 90% observed once, and the top ten hold around 5.1%. The CDR3 totals 13 residues. Germline V gene data show CDR1 as MNHEY and CDR2 as SVGAGI. The V end lost 2 bases, the J end lost 5 bases, and 10 bases lay between the germline ends. A single count supports this clone. Its antigen is still unknown. The source is an adult in good health. The genes are TRBV6-5 and TRBJ2-7; weak D call: TRBD1 (5 bases). Sample: peripheral blood, taken on day 0 of AZD1222 vaccination. This chain's CDR3 is CASSYTRAHEQYF. CDR3 in DNA: TGTGCCAGCAGTTACACCAGGGCTCACGAGCAGTACTTC.